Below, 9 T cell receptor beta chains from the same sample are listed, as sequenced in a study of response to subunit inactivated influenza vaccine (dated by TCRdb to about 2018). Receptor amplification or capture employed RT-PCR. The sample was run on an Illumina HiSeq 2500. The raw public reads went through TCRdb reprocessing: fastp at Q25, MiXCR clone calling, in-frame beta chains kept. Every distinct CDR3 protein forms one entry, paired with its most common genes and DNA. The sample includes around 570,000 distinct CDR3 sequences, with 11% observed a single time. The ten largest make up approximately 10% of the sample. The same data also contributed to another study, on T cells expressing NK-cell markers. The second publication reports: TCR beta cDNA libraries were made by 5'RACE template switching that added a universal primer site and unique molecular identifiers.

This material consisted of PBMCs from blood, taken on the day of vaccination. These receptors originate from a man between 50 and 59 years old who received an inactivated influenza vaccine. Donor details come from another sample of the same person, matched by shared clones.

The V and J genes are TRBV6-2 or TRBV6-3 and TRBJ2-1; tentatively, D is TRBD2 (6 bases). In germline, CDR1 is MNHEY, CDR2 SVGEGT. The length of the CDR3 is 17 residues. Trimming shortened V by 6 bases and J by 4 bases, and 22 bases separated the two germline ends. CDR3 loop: CASRAYLLAEIYNEQFF. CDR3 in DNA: TGTGCCAGCAGAGCCTACCTGTTAGCGGAAATTTACAATGAGCAGTTCTTC.

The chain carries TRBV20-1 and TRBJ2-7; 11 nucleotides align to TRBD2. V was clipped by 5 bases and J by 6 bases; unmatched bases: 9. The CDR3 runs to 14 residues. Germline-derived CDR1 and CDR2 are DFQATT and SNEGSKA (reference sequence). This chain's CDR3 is CSAPLTSGSGEQYF. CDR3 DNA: TGCAGTGCTCCCCTAACTAGCGGGAGCGGCGAGCAGTACTTC.

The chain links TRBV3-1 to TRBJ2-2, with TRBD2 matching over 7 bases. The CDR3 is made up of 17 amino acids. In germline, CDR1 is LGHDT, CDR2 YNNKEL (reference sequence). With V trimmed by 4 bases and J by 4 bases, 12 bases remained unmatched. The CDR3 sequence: CASSPYRDYRSTGELFF. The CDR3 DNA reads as TGTGCCAGCAGCCCCTATCGGGACTACCGGAGCACCGGGGAGCTGTTTTTT.

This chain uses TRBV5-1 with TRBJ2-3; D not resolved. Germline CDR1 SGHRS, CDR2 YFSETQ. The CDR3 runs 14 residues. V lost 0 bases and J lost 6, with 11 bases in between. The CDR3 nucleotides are TGCGCCAGCAGCTTGGCCACTCCCCGGGATACGCAGTATTTT. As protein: CASSLATPRDTQYF.

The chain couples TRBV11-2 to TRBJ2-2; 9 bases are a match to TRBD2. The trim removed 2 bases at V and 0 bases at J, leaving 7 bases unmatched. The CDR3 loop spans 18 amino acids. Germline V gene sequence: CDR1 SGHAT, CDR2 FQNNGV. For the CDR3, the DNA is TGTGCCAGCAGCTTAAGGGGCGGGAGGGCCCCGAACACCGGGGAGCTGTTTTTT. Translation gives CASSLRGGRAPNTGELFF.

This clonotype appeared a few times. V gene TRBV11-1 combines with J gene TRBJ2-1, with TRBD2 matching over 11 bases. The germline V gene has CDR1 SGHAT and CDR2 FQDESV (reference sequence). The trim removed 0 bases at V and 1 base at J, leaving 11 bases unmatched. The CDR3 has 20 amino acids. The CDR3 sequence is CASSLALGTASGRSYNEQFF. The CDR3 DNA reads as TGTGCCAGCAGCTTAGCACTGGGGACAGCTAGCGGGAGGTCCTACAATGAGCAGTTCTTC.

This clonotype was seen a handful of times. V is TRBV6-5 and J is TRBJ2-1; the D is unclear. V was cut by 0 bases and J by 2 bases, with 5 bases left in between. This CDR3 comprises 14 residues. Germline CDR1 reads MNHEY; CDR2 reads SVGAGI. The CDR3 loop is CASSYSGPYNEQFF. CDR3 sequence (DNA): TGTGCCAGCAGTTACTCGGGCCCCTACAATGAGCAGTTCTTC.

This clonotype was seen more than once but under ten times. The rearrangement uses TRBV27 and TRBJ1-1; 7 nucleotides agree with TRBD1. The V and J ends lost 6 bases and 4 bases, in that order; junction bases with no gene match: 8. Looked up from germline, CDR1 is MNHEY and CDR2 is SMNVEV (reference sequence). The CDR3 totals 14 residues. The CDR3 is CASRSPEGATEAFF. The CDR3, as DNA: TGTGCCAGCAGATCCCCTGAGGGGGCCACTGAAGCTTTCTTT.

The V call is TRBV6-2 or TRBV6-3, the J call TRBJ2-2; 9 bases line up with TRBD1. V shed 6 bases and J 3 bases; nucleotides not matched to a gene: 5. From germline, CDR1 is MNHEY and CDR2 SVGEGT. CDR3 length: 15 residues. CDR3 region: CASSRDRDYTGELFF. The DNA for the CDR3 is TGTGCCAGCAGCCGGGACAGGGATTACACCGGGGAGCTGTTTTTT.